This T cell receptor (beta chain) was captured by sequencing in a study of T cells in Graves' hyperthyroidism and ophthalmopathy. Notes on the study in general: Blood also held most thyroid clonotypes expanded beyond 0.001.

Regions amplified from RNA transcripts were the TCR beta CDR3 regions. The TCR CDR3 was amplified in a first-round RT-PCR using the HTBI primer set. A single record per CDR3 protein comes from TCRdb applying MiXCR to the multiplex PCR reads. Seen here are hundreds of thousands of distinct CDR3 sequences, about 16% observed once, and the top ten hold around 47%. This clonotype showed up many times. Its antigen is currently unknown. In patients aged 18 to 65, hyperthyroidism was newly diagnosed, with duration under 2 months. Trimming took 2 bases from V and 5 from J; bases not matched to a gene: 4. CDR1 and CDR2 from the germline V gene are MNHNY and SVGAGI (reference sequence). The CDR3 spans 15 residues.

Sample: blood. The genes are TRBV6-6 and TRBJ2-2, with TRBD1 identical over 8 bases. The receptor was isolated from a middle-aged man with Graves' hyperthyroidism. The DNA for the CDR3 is TGTGCCAGCAGTTACCGGACAGGGCAAACCGGGGAGCTGTTTTTT. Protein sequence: CASSYRTGQTGELFF.